This paragraph reports one TCR beta chain. Its antigen is currently unknown. Unrecorded immune exposure was likely among donors, who were nominally healthy when sampled. The data originate from a study of cytomegalovirus exposure and HLA in healthy donors. In the study overall: As an earlier analysis found, about 200 million T cells yielded 100 million to 130 million unique TCR beta sequences.

General study points: In vitro data verified a few CMV-associated chains as specific for CMV antigens. Follow-up analysis seemed to connect common viral pathogens with several of the most significant clusters identified.

Amplification used 60 Vbeta primers and 13 Jbeta primers. Some clones are missing from TCRdb's copy, which holds only in-frame ones; the method was immunoSEQ multiplex PCR. The sample has 100,000 to 150,000 clones, around four fifths seen once; the top ten hold around 2.1%. V lost 8 bases and J lost 4; bases outside the gene matches: 11. CDR3 length: 15 amino acids. CDR1 is SGHDT and CDR2 is YYEEEE in the germline V gene. The receptor was isolated from a woman in her thirties or forties in good health and CMV-seropositive. This sequence joins TRBV5-6 and TRBJ2-5, with TRBD2 identical over 10 bases. The sequencing sample was made of PBMCs. This CDR3 reads CASGTSGVVAETQYF. CDR3 nucleotide sequence: TGTGCCAGTGGAACTAGCGGGGTAGTGGCAGAGACCCAGTACTTC.